This T cell receptor (beta chain) emerged from a study of blood T cell repertoires in COVID-19. The table lists this clone with a count of one. Seattle researchers signed up patients amid active infection and tracked them longitudinally. This table comes from immunoSEQ multiplex PCR, and its TCRdb copy is limited to in-frame clones, with some not included. This table holds 150,000 to 200,000 clones, around 93% found once. The CDR3 is 20 amino acids. Sequencing input: peripheral blood. This receptor was identified in a man in his thirties or forties with COVID-19, enrolled during active disease. The chain has TRBV21-1 and TRBJ1-2; the table's D gene call, TRBD1, was not cross checked with the DNA. TRBV21-1 is flagged as a pseudogene. CDR3: CASSKGALKDRGPPSYGYTF. In DNA, the CDR3 is TGTGCCAGCAGCAAAGGGGCTCTTAAAGACAGGGGCCCCCCGTCCTATGGCTACACCTTC.